What follows describes a single T cell receptor beta chain. This clone's antigen is unknown. Base qualities are not provided; no much larger clone lies one nucleotide away. The time point label corresponds to: individuals recovered from natural SARS-CoV-2 infection. The record originates from a study of Ad26.COV2.S vaccination and SARS-CoV-2 variants listed by TCRdb under 2021. With regard to the full study: TCRbeta repertoire sequencing served as the tool for gauging how specific and how broad the SARS-CoV-2-reactive T cell receptors were following Ad26.COV2.S vaccination. A total of around 32 samples were included in the TCR-sequenced set, comprising around 20 Ad26.COV2.S vaccine recipients, 5 placebo recipients and 8 SARS-CoV-2 convalescent individuals.

Broader findings and caveats from the paper: Comparable non-spike TCR breadth was observed between vaccine and placebo recipients, consistent with only spike being contained in the vaccine. Substantial breadth of spike-specific CD8+ and CD4+ T cell responses was reported after vaccination. The authors noted that total T cell responses may have been underestimated by the TCR breadth and depth analyses. Higher spike-specific TCR breadth was observed in Ad26.COV2.S recipients than in placebo recipients (P = 0.0014).

Reading from cysteine to phenylalanine, the CDR3 counts 13 amino acids. Only the CDR3 portion is preserved as DNA: 39 bases, with reading frame beginning at the first base. The germline V gene (reference sequence) specifies LGHDT as CDR1 and YNNKEL as CDR2. The V and J ends are trimmed by 0 bases and 4 bases, leaving 6 bases between them. The immunoSEQ Assay was the method used to sequence TCRbeta CDR3 regions. After extraction, genomic DNA underwent amplification by bias-controlled multiplex PCR, followed by high-throughput sequencing. The published analysis was carried out like this. Collapsing and filtering of sequences were performed to quantify the absolute abundance of each unique TCRbeta CDR3 region. T cell fraction was estimated by normalizing TCRbeta template counts to usable DNA, which was measured by amplifying reference genes present in all nucleated cells. Repertoire TCRs were annotated as SARS-CoV-2-specific when V gene, CDR3 amino acid sequence and J gene were exactly matched to a known reactive TCR set. The reference SARS-CoV-2 TCR set came from MIRA and was filtered for enrichment in COVID-19-positive ImmuneCODE repertoires, removing public or cross-reactive TCRs. Drawing on the MIRA antigens, annotated TCRs were analysed further at the level of specific ORF or position within ORF. Breadth was defined as the number of annotated unique rearrangements divided by the total number of unique productive rearrangements, and depth was defined as the summed frequency of the annotated unique rearrangements. Two-sided Wilcoxon rank-sum tests were used to compare TCR breadth between groups. TCRdb's version of the immuneACCESS table is confined to in-frame rearrangements and falls short of the full clone set. An unresolved V gene accounts for under half of the shortfall where checked; the remainder is of unknown origin. V, J and clone size are taken as reported in that table, and D and trimming were inferred from the DNA itself. Recorded for this sample are about 350,000 clones; 90% to 95% of them occurred a single time. The ten largest clonotypes hold 3% to 5% of the sample.

Recombination joined TRBV3-1 (or the pseudogene TRBV3-2) with TRBJ1-1; no D gene call is confident. The TCR comes from a human donor who had recovered from COVID-19. This specimen consisted of peripheral blood, obtained after recovery from COVID-19. The CDR3 loop reads CASSQERSTEAFF. The DNA sequence follows: TGTGCCAGCAGCCAAGAGAGATCCACTGAAGCTTTCTTT.